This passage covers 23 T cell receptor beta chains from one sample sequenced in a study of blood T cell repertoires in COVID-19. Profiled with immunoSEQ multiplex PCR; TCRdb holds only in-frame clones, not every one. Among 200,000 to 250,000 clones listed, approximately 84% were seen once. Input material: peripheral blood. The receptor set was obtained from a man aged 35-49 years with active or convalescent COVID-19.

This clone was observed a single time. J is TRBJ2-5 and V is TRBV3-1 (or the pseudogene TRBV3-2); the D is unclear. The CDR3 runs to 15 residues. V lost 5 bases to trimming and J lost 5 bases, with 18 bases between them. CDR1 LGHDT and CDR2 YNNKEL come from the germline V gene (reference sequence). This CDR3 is CASSATQGPGETQYF. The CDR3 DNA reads TGTGCCAGCAGCGCAACACAAGGCCCCGGGGAGACCCAGTACTTC.

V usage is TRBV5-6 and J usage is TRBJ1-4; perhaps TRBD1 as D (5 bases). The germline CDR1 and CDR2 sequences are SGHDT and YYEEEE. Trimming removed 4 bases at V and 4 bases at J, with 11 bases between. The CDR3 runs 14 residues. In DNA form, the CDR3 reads TGTGCCAGCAGCCCGACAGTTTATAATGAAAAACTGTTTTTT. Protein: CASSPTVYNEKLFF.

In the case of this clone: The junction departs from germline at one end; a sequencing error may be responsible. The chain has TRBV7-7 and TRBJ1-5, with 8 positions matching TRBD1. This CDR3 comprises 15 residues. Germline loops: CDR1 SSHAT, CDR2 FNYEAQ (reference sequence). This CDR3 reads CASSLRTGSNQPQHF. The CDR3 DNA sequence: TGTGCTAGCAGCTTACGGACAGGGAGCAATCAGCCCCAGCATTTT.

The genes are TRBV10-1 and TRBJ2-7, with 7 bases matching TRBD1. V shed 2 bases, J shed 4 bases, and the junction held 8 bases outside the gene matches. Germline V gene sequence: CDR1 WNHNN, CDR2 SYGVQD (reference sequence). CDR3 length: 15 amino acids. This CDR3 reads CASSEEGARFYEQYF. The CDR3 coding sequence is TGCGCCAGCAGTGAGGAGGGGGCTAGGTTTTACGAGCAGTACTTC.

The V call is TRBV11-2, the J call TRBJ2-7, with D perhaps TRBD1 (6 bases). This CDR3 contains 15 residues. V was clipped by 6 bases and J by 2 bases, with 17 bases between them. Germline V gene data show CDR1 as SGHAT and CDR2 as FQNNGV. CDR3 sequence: CASRYPGTNAYEQYF. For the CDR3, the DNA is TGTGCCAGCAGATATCCAGGGACAAATGCCTACGAGCAGTACTTC.

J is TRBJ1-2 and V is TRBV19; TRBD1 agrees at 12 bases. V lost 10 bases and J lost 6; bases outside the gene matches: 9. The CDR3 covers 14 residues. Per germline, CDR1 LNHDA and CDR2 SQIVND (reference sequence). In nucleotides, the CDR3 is TGTGCCACGTCCCGGGACAGGGGGCTCAATGGCTACACCTTC. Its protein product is CATSRDRGLNGYTF.

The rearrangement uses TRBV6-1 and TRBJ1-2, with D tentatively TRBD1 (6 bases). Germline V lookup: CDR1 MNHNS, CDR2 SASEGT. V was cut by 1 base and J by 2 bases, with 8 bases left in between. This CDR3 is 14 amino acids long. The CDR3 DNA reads TGTGCCAGCAGTGAAGGGGGGGGCAACTATGGCTACACCTTC. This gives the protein CASSEGGGNYGYTF.

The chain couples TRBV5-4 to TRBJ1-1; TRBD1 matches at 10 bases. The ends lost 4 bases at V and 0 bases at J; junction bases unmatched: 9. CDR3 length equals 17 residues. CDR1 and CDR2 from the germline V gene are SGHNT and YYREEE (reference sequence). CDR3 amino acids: CASSDGTGDLMNTEAFF. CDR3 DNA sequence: TGTGCCAGCAGCGACGGGACAGGGGACCTTATGAACACTGAAGCTTTCTTT.

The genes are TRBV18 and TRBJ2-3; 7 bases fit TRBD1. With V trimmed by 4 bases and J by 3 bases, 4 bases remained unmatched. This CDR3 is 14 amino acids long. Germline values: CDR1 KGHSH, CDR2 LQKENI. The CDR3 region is CASSLKTGTDTQYF. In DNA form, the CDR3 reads TGTGCCAGCTCACTTAAGACAGGGACAGATACGCAGTATTTT.

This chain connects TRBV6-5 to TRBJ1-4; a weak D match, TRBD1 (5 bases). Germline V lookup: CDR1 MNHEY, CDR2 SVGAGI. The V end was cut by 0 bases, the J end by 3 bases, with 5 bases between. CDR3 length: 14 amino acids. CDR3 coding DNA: TGTGCCAGCAGTTACTCAGGGGCTAATGAAAAACTGTTTTTT. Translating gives CASSYSGANEKLFF.

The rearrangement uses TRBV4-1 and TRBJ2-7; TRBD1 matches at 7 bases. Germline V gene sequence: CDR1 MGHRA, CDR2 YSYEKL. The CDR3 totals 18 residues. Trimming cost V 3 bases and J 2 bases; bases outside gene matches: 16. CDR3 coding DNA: TGCGCCAGCAGCCAGGTGGCACACCGGGACAGTCCCCCCTACGAGCAGTACTTC. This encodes CASSQVAHRDSPPYEQYF.

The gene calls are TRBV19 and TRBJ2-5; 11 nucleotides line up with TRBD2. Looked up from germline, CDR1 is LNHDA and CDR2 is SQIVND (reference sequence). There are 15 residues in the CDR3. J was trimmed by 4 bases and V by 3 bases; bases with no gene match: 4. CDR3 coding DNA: TGTGCCAGTAGTATTGGAGGGACTAGCGGAGAGACCCAGTACTTC. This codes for CASSIGGTSGETQYF.

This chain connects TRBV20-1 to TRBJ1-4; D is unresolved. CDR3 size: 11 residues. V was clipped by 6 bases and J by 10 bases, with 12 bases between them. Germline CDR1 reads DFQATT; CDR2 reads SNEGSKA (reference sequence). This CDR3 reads CSAAGLGKLFF. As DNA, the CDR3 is TGCAGTGCGGCGGGCCTTGGAAAACTGTTTTTT.

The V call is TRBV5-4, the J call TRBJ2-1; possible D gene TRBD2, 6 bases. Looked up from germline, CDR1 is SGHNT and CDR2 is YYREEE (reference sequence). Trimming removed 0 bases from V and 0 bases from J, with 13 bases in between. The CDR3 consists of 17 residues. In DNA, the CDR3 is TGTGCCAGCAGCTTGGGAGGCGGGACTGTCTCCTACAATGAGCAGTTCTTC. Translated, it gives CASSLGGGTVSYNEQFF.

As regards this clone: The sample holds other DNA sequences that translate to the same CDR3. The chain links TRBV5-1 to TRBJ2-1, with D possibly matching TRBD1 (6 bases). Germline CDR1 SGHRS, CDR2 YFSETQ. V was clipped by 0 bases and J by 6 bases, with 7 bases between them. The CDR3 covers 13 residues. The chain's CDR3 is CASSLEGGNEQFF. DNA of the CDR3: TGCGCCAGCAGCTTGGAAGGGGGCAATGAGCAGTTCTTC.

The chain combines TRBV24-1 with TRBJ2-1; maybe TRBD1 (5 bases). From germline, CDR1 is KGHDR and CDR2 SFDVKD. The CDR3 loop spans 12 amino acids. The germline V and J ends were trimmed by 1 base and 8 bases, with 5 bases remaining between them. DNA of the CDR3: TGTGCCACCAGTGATTTAGGGGATGAGCAGTTCTTC. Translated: CATSDLGDEQFF.

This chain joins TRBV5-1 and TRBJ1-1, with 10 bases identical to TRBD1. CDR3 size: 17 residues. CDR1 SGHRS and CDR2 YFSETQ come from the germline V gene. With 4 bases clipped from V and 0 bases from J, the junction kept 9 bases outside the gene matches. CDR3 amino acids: CASSPGQGVTLNTEAFF. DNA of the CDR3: TGCGCCAGCAGCCCAGGACAGGGGGTGACACTGAACACTGAAGCTTTCTTT.

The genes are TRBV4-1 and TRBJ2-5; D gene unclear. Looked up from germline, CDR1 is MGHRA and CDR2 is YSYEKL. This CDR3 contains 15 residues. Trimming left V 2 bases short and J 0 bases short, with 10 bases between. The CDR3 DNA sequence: TGCGCCAGCAGCCAATTAACAGACAACCAAGAGACCCAGTACTTC. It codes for CASSQLTDNQETQYF.

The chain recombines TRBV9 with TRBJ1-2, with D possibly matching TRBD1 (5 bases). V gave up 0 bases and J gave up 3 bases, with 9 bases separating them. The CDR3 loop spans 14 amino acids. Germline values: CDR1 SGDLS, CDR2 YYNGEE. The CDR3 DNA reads TGTGCCAGCAGCGTAGATCCGGGGGACTATGGCTACACCTTC. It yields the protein CASSVDPGDYGYTF. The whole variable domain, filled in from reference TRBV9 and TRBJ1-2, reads DSGVTQTPKHLITATGQRVTLRCSPRSGDLSVYWYQQSLDQGLQFLIQYYNGEERAKGNILERFSAQQFPDLHSELNLSSLELGDSALYFCASSVDPGDYGYTFGSGTRLTVV.

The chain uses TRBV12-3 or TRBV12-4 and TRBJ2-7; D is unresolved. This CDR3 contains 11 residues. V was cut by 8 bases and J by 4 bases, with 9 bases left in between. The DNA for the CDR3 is TGTGCCAGCGTTTCCCATTACGAGCAGTACTTC. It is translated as CASVSHYEQYF.

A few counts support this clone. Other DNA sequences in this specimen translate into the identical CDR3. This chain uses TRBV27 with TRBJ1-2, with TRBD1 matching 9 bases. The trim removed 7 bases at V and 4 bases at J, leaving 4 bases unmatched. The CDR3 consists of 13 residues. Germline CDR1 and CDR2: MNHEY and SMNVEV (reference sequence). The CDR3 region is CASKPGQGYGYTF. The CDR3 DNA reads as TGTGCCAGCAAACCGGGACAGGGCTATGGCTACACCTTC.

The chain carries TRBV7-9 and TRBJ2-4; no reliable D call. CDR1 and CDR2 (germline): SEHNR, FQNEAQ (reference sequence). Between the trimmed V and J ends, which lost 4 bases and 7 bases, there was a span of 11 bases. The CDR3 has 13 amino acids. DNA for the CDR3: TGTGCCAGCAGCTCCCCCGTCTTTAACATTCAGTACTTC. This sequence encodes CASSSPVFNIQYF.

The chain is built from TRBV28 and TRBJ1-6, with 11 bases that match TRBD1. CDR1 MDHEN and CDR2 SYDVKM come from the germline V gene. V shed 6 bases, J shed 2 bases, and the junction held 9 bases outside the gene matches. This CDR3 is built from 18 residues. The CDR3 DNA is TGTGCCAGCAGCCGAGGACAGGGGGCCTTTACCTATAATTCACCCCTCCACTTT. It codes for CASSRGQGAFTYNSPLHF.